This is a list of T cell receptor beta chains from one sample in a study of T cell responses to AZD1222 COVID-19 vaccine. Profiling relied on immunoSEQ multiplex PCR, and the TCRdb table lists in-frame clones only, not all of them. The sample lists 130,000 or so clones; more than 80% were seen once. Sequencing used peripheral blood, obtained 28 days after the second dose of the MenACWY control vaccine. These receptors originate from an adult who received the MenACWY meningococcal vaccine as a control. Both conserved end residues are part of each CDR3. Fields, in order: clone size, V gene, D gene, J gene, CDR3 length, CDR3 DNA, CDR3 protein. D genes are given only for firm matches. Size values are once, few and many counts, or a class for expanded clones, and some rows have none.

>.|TRBV3-1/TRBV3-2|TRBD2|TRBJ2-3|23
TGTGCCAGCAGCCAAGATGGCTTCCAGAGAGTTAAAAGACTAGCGGGGGATTTCGATACGCAGTATTTT
CASSQDGFQRVKRLAGDFDTQYF
>.|TRBV5-5|TRBD1|TRBJ1-2|15
TGTGCCAGCAGCTTGACCGACAGGGGAGGCTATGGCTACACCTTC
CASSLTDRGGYGYTF
>.|TRBV4-2|.|TRBJ2-1|15
TGTGCCAGCAGCCAAGAGACGACTTGGAACAATGAGCAGTTCTTC
CASSQETTWNNEQFF
>once|TRBV7-9|TRBD2|TRBJ2-3|15
TGTGCCAGCAGCCCCCGCGGGAGCGTTTTTTATACGCAGTATTTT
CASSPRGSVFYTQYF
>.|TRBV27|TRBD1|TRBJ2-7|18
TGTGCCAGCAGTAAACACCACTCCCCCGGGACAGGTAACTACGAGCAGTACTTC
CASSKHHSPGTGNYEQYF
>once|TRBV29-1|TRBD2|TRBJ2-2|16
TGCAGCGTTGAACTAGCGGAGGTGAAAAACACCGGGGAGCTGTTTTTT
CSVELAEVKNTGELFF
>.|TRBV19|TRBD1|TRBJ2-1|14
TGTGCCAGTGGGACAGCGAGCTCCTACAATGAGCAGTTCTTC
CASGTASSYNEQFF
>.|TRBV14|.|TRBJ2-7|13
TGTGCCAGCAGCCTTACAGGGTGGGACGAGCAGTACTTC
CASSLTGWDEQYF
>.|TRBV6-4|TRBD2|TRBJ2-3|14
TGTGCCAGCAGGGGGACTAGCCCCACAGATACGCAGTATTTT
CASRGTSPTDTQYF
>.|TRBV5-1|.|TRBJ1-6|14
TGCGCCAGCAGGGAGGGGATAGAAAATTCACCCCTCCACTTT
CASREGIENSPLHF
>.|TRBV6-5|.|TRBJ1-5|15
TGTGCCAGCAATCTACAGGGTTATAGCAATCAGCCCCAGCATTTT
CASNLQGYSNQPQHF
>.|TRBV4-2|TRBD2|TRBJ2-1|16
TGTGCCAGCAGCCGGACTAGCGGGGGGGCTTACAATGAGCAGTTCTTC
CASSRTSGGAYNEQFF
>.|TRBV29-1|TRBD2|TRBJ2-1|14
TGCAGCGGGGGAGGGACTAGCGGCTACAATGAGCAGTTCTTC
CSGGGTSGYNEQFF
>.|TRBV11-2|TRBD1|TRBJ1-3|15
TGTGCCAGCAGCTTGGAGACAGGGTTCGGAAACACCATATATTTT
CASSLETGFGNTIYF
>.|TRBV5-8|.|TRBJ2-3|14
TGTGCCAGCAGCTCCGATCGGGGCACAGATACGCAGTATTTT
CASSSDRGTDTQYF
>.|TRBV5-4|TRBD1|TRBJ1-5|15
TGTGCCAGCAGCTCCGGGACAGAACTAAATCAGCCCCAGCATTTT
CASSSGTELNQPQHF
>.|TRBV19|.|TRBJ1-5|15
TGTGCCAGTAGTATAGACAGGTTGGGGAATCAGCCCCAGCATTTT
CASSIDRLGNQPQHF
>.|TRBV6-2/TRBV6-3|TRBD2|TRBJ2-1|15
TGTGCCAGCAGTGCCAAGGGACTAGCGAACAATGAGCAGTTCTTC
CASSAKGLANNEQFF
>.|TRBV7-3|.|TRBJ2-2|16
TGTGCCAGCAGCCCCGGTCTAACCACGAACACCGGGGAGCTGTTTTTT
CASSPGLTTNTGELFF
>.|TRBV2|TRBD2|TRBJ2-3|15
TGTGCCAGCAGTTCCGGGACTAGCGGGCCAGGGACGCAGTATTTT
CASSSGTSGPGTQYF
>.|TRBV15|.|TRBJ2-1|14
TGTGCCACCAAGTATGGCGTAGGGGACAATGAGCAGTTCTTC
CATKYGVGDNEQFF
>.|TRBV12-2|.|TRBJ2-1|18
TGTGCAAGTCGCTTAGTTAGTCTTTCTCGACAGGGAGACAATGAGCAGTTCTTC
CASRLVSLSRQGDNEQFF
>once|TRBV11-2|TRBD2|TRBJ2-3|14
TGTGCCAGCAGCACTCGGACTAGAGCAGATACGCAGTATTTT
CASSTRTRADTQYF
>.|TRBV10-3|TRBD1|TRBJ2-1|15
TGTGCCATCAGTAAACAGGGGGCGCCCGGCAATGAGCAGTTCTTC
CAISKQGAPGNEQFF
>.|TRBV7-2|.|TRBJ2-5|15
TGTGCCAGCAGCTTAGTACGTGGAGCCCAAGAGACCCAGTACTTC
CASSLVRGAQETQYF
>.|TRBV27|TRBD2|TRBJ2-7|13
TGTGCCAGCAGGCGGGGGGGGTCCTACGAGCAGTACTTC
CASRRGGSYEQYF
>.|TRBV7-9|.|TRBJ1-4|15
TGTGCCAGCAGCTTAGCCAGCGCCGAGAATGAAAAACTGTTTTTT
CASSLASAENEKLFF
>.|TRBV10-1|.|TRBJ2-5|15
TGCGCCTCCTCGGACGGGGCATTTGTCGGCGAGACCCAGTACTTC
CASSDGAFVGETQYF
>.|TRBV20-1|TRBD2|TRBJ2-2|20
TGCAGTGCTAGTGGGAGGGGGATAGCGGGAGGGCCTTCGAGCACCGGGGAGCTGTTTTTT
CSASGRGIAGGPSSTGELFF
>.|TRBV28|TRBD2|TRBJ2-1|18
TGTGCCAGCATACCCCCCCGAGGGACTAGCGGGAGGTCCAATGAGCAGTTCTTC
CASIPPRGTSGRSNEQFF
>.|TRBV19|.|TRBJ1-5|14
TGTGCCAGTAACGAGGGGGAGGGCAATCAGCCCCAGCATTTT
CASNEGEGNQPQHF
>.|TRBV5-6|.|TRBJ2-7|13
TGTGCCAGCAGACCTTCGACCTACTACGAGCAGTACTTC
CASRPSTYYEQYF
>.|TRBV28|TRBD1|TRBJ2-3|15
TGTGCCAGCAGTCCCGACTCACTACAGGGGGATACGCAGTATTTT
CASSPDSLQGDTQYF
>.|TRBV27|.|TRBJ1-2|12
TGTGCCAGCGGGTGGTTTAACTATGGCTACACCTTC
CASGWFNYGYTF
>.|TRBV6-1|.|TRBJ1-4|14
TGTGCCAGCAGTGATCTTCAGTTGGGTGAAAAACTGTTTTTT
CASSDLQLGEKLFF
>.|TRBV3-1/TRBV3-2|.|TRBJ1-2|13
TGTGCCAGCAGCCAAGGCAGGGCGGCTGGCTACACCTTC
CASSQGRAAGYTF
>.|TRBV6-5|.|TRBJ1-1|13
TGTGCCAGCAGTTACGATGGGAACACTGAAGCTTTCTTT
CASSYDGNTEAFF